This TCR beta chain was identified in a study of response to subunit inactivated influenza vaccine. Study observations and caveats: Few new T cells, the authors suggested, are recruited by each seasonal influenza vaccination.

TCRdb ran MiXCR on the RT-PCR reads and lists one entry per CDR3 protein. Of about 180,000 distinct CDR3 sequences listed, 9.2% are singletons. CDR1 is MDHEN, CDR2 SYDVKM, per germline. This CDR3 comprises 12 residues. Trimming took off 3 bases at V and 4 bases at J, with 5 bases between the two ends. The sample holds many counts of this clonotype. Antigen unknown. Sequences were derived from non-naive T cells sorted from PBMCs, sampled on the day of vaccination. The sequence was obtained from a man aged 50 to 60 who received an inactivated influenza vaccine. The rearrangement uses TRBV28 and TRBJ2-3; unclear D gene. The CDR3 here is CASSFPADTQYF. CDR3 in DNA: TGTGCCAGCAGTTTCCCCGCAGATACGCAGTATTTT. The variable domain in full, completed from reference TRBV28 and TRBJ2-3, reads DVKVTQSSRYLVKRTGEKVFLECVQDMDHENMFWYRQDPGLGLRLIYFSYDVKMKEKGDIPEGYSVSREKKERFSLILESASTNQTSMYLCASSFPADTQYFGPGTRLTVL.